Presented here are 4 T cell receptor beta chains from one specimen sequenced in a study of T cell changes during pregnancy in multiple sclerosis. Assay: immunoSEQ multiplex PCR; the TCRdb copy retains only in-frame clones and omits some. The sample includes around 35,000 clones, about nine tenths seen only once; the top ten take approximately 12%. The input for sequencing was CD8+ T cells from peripheral blood mononuclear cells, taken in the first trimester of pregnancy. The source of these receptors is a female donor with multiple sclerosis, enrolled in a pregnancy study.

This chain links TRBV4-3 with TRBJ2-6, with TRBD2 matching 11 bases. Trimming removed 3 bases from V and 1 base from J; junction bases left unmatched: 11. The CDR3 totals 20 residues. Per germline, CDR1 LGHNA and CDR2 YSLEER. DNA for the CDR3: TGCGCCAGCAGCCAGAAGGAATGGCTAGCGGGAGGTTCTGGGGCCAACGTCCTGACTTTC. It codes for CASSQKEWLAGGSGANVLTF.

J is TRBJ2-7 and V is TRBV28, with 10 bases aligning to TRBD1. Germline CDR1 MDHEN, CDR2 SYDVKM. V gave up 7 bases and J gave up 2 bases; unmatched junction bases: 8. The CDR3 extends over 15 amino acids. CDR3 loop: CASISTGGVPYEQYF. Written as DNA, the CDR3 is TGTGCCAGCATTTCGACAGGGGGCGTCCCCTACGAGCAGTACTTC.

This clone was detected a few times. The rearrangement uses TRBV19 and TRBJ2-1, with TRBD2 matching over 9 bases. The trim removed 3 bases at V and 7 bases at J, leaving 7 bases unmatched. The CDR3 sequence is 15 residues long. Germline V lookup: CDR1 LNHDA, CDR2 SQIVND (reference sequence). The CDR3 DNA follows: TGTGCCAGTAGTATGGGAGCGGGAGGAGTGAATGAGCAGTTCTTC. Translated: CASSMGAGGVNEQFF.

The chain recombines TRBV5-4 with TRBJ2-2; tentative D call: TRBD1 (7 bases). CDR1 and CDR2 from the germline V gene are SGHNT and YYREEE (reference sequence). Trimming left V 4 bases short and J 6 bases short, with 19 bases between. The CDR3 has 16 amino acids. The CDR3 spells CASSPEEGQRAGELFF. The CDR3 coding sequence is TGTGCCAGCAGCCCCGAGGAGGGACAGAGGGCCGGGGAGCTGTTTTTT.